Presented here are 9 T cell receptor beta chains from one specimen sequenced in a study of cytomegalovirus exposure and HLA in healthy donors. The PCR made use of 60 Vbeta and 13 Jbeta primers. The repertoire was sequenced with immunoSEQ multiplex PCR; TCRdb's copy has only in-frame clones and lacks some. The table records some 110,000 clones, over 65% of them present only once. Sequenced sample: PBMCs. The receptor set was obtained from a man aged 40-49 years in good health and CMV-seropositive.

The chain has TRBV9 and TRBJ2-2; 7 positions agree with TRBD1. With V trimmed by 4 bases and J by 6 bases, 9 bases remained unmatched. CDR1 SGDLS and CDR2 YYNGEE come from the germline V gene. The CDR3 extends over 15 amino acids. CDR3 amino acids: CASSLYGTGAGELFF. The CDR3 DNA reads TGTGCCAGCAGCCTCTATGGCACAGGGGCCGGGGAGCTGTTTTTT.

The rearrangement joins TRBV27 to TRBJ2-4, with D uncertain. There are 15 residues in the CDR3. The V end lost 4 bases, the J end lost 0 bases, and 10 bases lay between the germline ends. Per the germline V gene, CDR1 is MNHEY and CDR2 is SMNVEV (reference sequence). CDR3 bases: TGTGCCAGCAGTTCCTCGACTCTAGCCAAAAACATTCAGTACTTC. Encoded protein: CASSSSTLAKNIQYF.

The V and J genes are TRBV19 and TRBJ2-7; 9 bases fit TRBD1. V lost 4 bases and J lost 2; bases outside the gene matches: 6. Germline-derived CDR1 and CDR2 are LNHDA and SQIVND (reference sequence). This CDR3 spans 15 amino acids. The CDR3 nucleotides read TGTGCCAGTAGTACCTACAGGGGGCCCACCTACGAGCAGTACTTC. Protein product: CASSTYRGPTYEQYF.

The J gene is TRBJ2-5, the V gene TRBV2; 8 bases line up with TRBD1. The CDR3 runs 15 residues. Germline CDR1 SNHLY, CDR2 FYNNEI. The J segment lost 1 base and the V segment lost 7 bases, leaving 8 bases of the junction unmatched. The DNA for the CDR3 is TGTGCCAGCACCATAACAGGGGGAGGCCAAGAGACCCAGTACTTC. This encodes CASTITGGGQETQYF.

There are a few counts of this clone. This chain joins TRBV7-3 and TRBJ1-5; 7 bases fit TRBD1. The CDR3 consists of 15 residues. In germline, CDR1 is SGHTA, CDR2 FQGTGA. The V segment lost 2 bases and the J segment 4 bases; nucleotides outside the gene matches: 5. Here the CDR3 DNA reads TGTGCCAGCAGCTTACTAGGGGGCAAGAATCAGCCCCAGCATTTT. The encoded protein is CASSLLGGKNQPQHF.

In its sample, this clone was seen a few times. The chain is built from TRBV4-3 and TRBJ1-2; 9 bases are shared with TRBD1. J gave up 7 bases and V 1 base, and 10 bases lay outside the gene matches. Germline V gene lookup returns CDR1 LGHNA and CDR2 YSLEER. The CDR3 is made up of 16 amino acids. The CDR3 loop reads CASSQGTQGARSGYTF. Written as DNA, the CDR3 is TGCGCCAGCAGCCAAGGTACACAGGGGGCGCGAAGTGGCTACACCTTC.

This clone has only a few counts. This chain joins TRBV25-1 and TRBJ1-5, with D unclear. Per the germline V gene, CDR1 is MGHDK and CDR2 is SYGVNS. V was clipped by 3 bases and J by 9 bases, with 21 bases between them. There are 16 residues in the CDR3. The chain's CDR3 is CASSERRKALVVPQHF. The CDR3 bases are TGTGCCAGCAGTGAGCGTCGCAAGGCTCTAGTTGTGCCCCAGCATTTT.

This chain uses TRBV6-1 with TRBJ1-2; TRBD1 might be the D (6 bases). V lost 1 base and J 0 bases, leaving 15 bases between the germline ends. The length of the CDR3 is 17 residues. Germline CDR1 MNHNS, CDR2 SASEGT. The CDR3 region has the DNA TGTGCCAGCAGTGAAGTTTTGACAGGTCCCCCTAACTATGGCTACACCTTC. Translating gives CASSEVLTGPPNYGYTF.

The V gene is TRBV5-6, the J gene TRBJ1-2; a weak D match, TRBD1 (5 bases). The V end was cut by 1 base, the J end by 4 bases, with 8 bases between. The CDR3 runs to 13 residues. Per germline, CDR1 SGHDT and CDR2 YYEEEE. CDR3: CASSLPGIYGYTF. CDR3 sequence (DNA): TGTGCCAGCAGCTTGCCAGGGATCTATGGCTACACCTTC.